These T cell receptor beta chains were read from a single sample in a study of OX40 agonist ivuxolimab in advanced cancers. Clones were sequenced by immunoSEQ multiplex PCR, and TCRdb holds only the in-frame ones, with some missing. The sample holds around 140,000 clones, about 92% seen once. The sequencing used CD4+ or CD8+ T cells sorted from blood, collected in a trial of the OX40 agonist ivuxolimab. The receptors shown here come from an adult with an advanced solid tumor such as melanoma, head and neck, liver or kidney cancer. Each CDR3 is given with its conserved first and last residue. The D gene is left open where the match is weak.

TRBV27	TRBJ2-6	-	CASSPRQPQGSSGANVLTF
TRBV4-3	TRBJ2-3	-	CASSLRPTATDTQYF
TRBV5-1	TRBJ1-2	-	CASSLGQTYGYTF
TRBV7-2	TRBJ2-5	TRBD1	CASSLVGQGSQETQYF
TRBV18	TRBJ2-4	TRBD1	CASSRDRGAKNIQYF
TRBV7-2	TRBJ2-3	TRBD2	CASSLGGTSSSTDTQYF
TRBV6-5	TRBJ2-5	-	CASSYRRDRETQYF
TRBV18	TRBJ1-5	-	CASSPDVGRWQPQHF
TRBV19	TRBJ2-7	TRBD1	CASSGQGTGEQYF
TRBV7-9	TRBJ2-7	-	CASSLGGTAHEQYF
TRBV2	TRBJ2-5	-	CAVPEYQETQYF
TRBV10-3	TRBJ2-7	-	CAISQGGSLYEQYF
TRBV25-1	TRBJ1-2	-	CASSEGNRNYGYTF
TRBV7-9	TRBJ2-7	TRBD2	CASSLVTGGRHEQYF
TRBV4-2	TRBJ2-3	TRBD2	CASSQETPSGRFSDTQYF
TRBV25-1	TRBJ1-6	TRBD1	CASTRQGTANSPLHF
TRBV19	TRBJ1-2	TRBD1	CASREDRFYGYTF
TRBV6-1	TRBJ1-4	TRBD1	CASRRGQGGGEKLFF
TRBV27	TRBJ1-2	-	CASSGQGEDGYGYTF
TRBV20-1	TRBJ1-2	-	CSAREVGYTF
TRBV6-6	TRBJ2-5	-	CASLPLGLTEETQYF
TRBV6-5	TRBJ2-7	-	CASSYSRLTASYEQYF
TRBV4-2	TRBJ1-2	TRBD1	CASSFAGGYGYTF
TRBV7-9	TRBJ1-2	-	CASSLEGDYTF
TRBV4-3	TRBJ1-2	-	CASSQVSGNYGYTF